This T cell receptor beta chain was sequenced for a study of chemoradiotherapy in HPV16-positive cancers (dated by TCRdb to between 2021 and 2024). Some background on the complete study: Using functional T-cell assays on cells from a couple of HPV16-positive patients, the researchers defined candidate HPV-specific T-cell clones and common TCR motifs. The study asked whether T-cell immunity to the HPV oncoproteins E6 and E7 changes during chemoradiotherapy and whether this immunity affects survival. Next, the candidate HPV-specific TCRs and motifs were followed in TCR repertoires from around 87 patients with HPV-related cancers.

Overall study results and their limits: In HPV16-positive patients, expansion of HPV-responsive T cells during chemoradiotherapy was found to be associated with improved recurrence-free survival. Expansion of candidate HPV-specific clones and E7-related TCR motifs was observed in the tumor microenvironment during treatment, whereas no such expansion was observed for non-HPV-specific T cells. Only two HPV16-positive patients were used to derive the functional definition of HPV-specific T cells, and the survival association was reported for HPV16-positive patients.

Here V drops 8 bases and J drops 0 bases, and the junction holds 6 bases not matched to any gene. The CDR3 contains 15 residues, cysteine and phenylalanine counted. The sequence is cut down to CDR3 DNA, 45 bases in frame from base 1. The germline V gene specifies SGHVS as CDR1 and FQNEAQ as CDR2. Receptor libraries were prepared by the immunoSEQ multiplex PCR assay. TCRdb provides this immuneACCESS table in a form limited to in-frame rearrangements. Some clones are lacking; in checked studies, under half of them reflect an unresolved V gene, and why the rest are absent is not known. In this sample the table shows tens of thousands of clones, 80% to 90% of which occur a single time. Of the sample, approximately 3% is held by the ten largest clones. As to this clone: It lacks a known antigen. Within one base of it there is no much larger clone, and no base qualities were kept.

Repertoires were sampled repeatedly over the course of chemoradiotherapy so that clonal expansion in the tumor microenvironment could be followed. This TCR came from a human donor with HPV-associated anogenital cancer. The chain is made from TRBV7-8 and TRBJ2-3, with 9 bases matching TRBD2. Sequenced material: blood, taken from a patient who underwent chemoradiotherapy. The nucleotides read TGTGCCAGCGGCTCTAGCGGGGTTAGCACAGATACGCAGTATTTT. It specifies CASGSSGVSTDTQYF.